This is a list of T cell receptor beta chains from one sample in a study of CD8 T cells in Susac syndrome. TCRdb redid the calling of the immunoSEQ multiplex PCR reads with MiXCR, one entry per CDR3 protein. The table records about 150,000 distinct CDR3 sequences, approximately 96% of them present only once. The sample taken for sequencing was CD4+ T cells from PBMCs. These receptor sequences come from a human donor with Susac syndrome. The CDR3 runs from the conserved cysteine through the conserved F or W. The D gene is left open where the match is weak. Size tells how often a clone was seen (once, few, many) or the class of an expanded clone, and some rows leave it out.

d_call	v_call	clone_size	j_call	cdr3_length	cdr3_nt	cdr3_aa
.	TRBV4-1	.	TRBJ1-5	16	TGCGCCAGCAGCCAAGATCCCGGGGCGACAAATCAGCCCCAGCATTTT	CASSQDPGATNQPQHF
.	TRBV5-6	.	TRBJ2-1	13	TGTGCCAGCAGGACAGGCGGATCCAATGAGCAGTTCTTC	CASRTGGSNEQFF
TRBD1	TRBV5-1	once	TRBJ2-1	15	TGCGCCAGCAGCCGAGGGACAGGGTCCTACAATGAGCAGTTCTTC	CASSRGTGSYNEQFF
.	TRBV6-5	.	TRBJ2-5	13	TGTGCCAGCAGTTCACCAGGTCAAGAGACCCAGTACTTC	CASSSPGQETQYF
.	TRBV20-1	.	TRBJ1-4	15	TGCAGTGCTAGGAAGGATGCTGCAACTAATGAAAAACTGTTTTTT	CSARKDAATNEKLFF
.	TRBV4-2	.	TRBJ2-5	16	TGTGCCAGCAGCCAAGTGGTGGGCGGCCTCTCGGAGACCCAGTACTTC	CASSQVVGGLSETQYF
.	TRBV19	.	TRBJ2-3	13	TGTGCCGTCGTCGGGCGGAGCACAGATACGCAGTATTTT	CAVVGRSTDTQYF
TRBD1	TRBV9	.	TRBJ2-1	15	TGTGCCAGCAGCGAAACAGGGGAGTCCTACAATGAGCAGTTCTTC	CASSETGESYNEQFF
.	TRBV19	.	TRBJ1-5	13	TGTGCCAGTAGTCGGCAAGGACGAAGGCCCCAGCATTTT	CASSRQGRRPQHF
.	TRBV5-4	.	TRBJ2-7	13	TGTGCCAGCAGCTTGTGGGGCCCGGGAGAGCAGTACTTC	CASSLWGPGEQYF
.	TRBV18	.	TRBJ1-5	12	TGTGCCAGCTCTACGAATCGACAGCCCCAGCATTTT	CASSTNRQPQHF
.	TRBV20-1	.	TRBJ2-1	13	TGCAGTGCTAGAGATCTTTACGGGCGGGAGCAGTTCTTC	CSARDLYGREQFF
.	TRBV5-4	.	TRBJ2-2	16	TGTGCCAGCAGCCGTGGGGGGGGCGCTCGGACCGGGGAGCTGTTTTTT	CASSRGGGARTGELFF
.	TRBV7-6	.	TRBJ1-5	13	TGTGCCAGCAGCTTAAATTCGGATCAGCCCCAGCATTTT	CASSLNSDQPQHF
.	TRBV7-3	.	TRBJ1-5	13	TGTGCCAGCAGCTTAAACGTCGATCAGCCCCAGCATTTT	CASSLNVDQPQHF
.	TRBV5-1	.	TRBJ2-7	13	TGCGCCAGCAGCTTGTCGGGTGTGTACGAGCAGTACTTC	CASSLSGVYEQYF
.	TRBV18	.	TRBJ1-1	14	TGTGCCAGCTCACCACGGGGGGCCAACACTGAAGCTTTCTTT	CASSPRGANTEAFF
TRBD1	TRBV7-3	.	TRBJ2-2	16	TGTGCCAGCAGCTCCAGCCCGGACAGGGTCAGCGGGGAGCTGTTTTTT	CASSSSPDRVSGELFF
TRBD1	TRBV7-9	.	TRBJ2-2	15	TGTGCCAGCAGGGAGACAGGGGTCCGTACCGGGGAGCTGTTTTTT	CASRETGVRTGELFF
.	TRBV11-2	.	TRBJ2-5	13	TGTGCCAGCAGCCCTACAGATAGGGAGACCCAGTACTTC	CASSPTDRETQYF
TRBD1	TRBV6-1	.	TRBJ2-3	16	TGTGCCAGCAGTGCCGGGACAGGGCTTTTCGCAGATACGCAGTATTTT	CASSAGTGLFADTQYF
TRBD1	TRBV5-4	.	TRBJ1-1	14	TGTGCCAGCAGCTCGGACAGGGGAAAGACTGAAGCTTTCTTT	CASSSDRGKTEAFF
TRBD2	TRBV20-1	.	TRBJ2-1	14	TGCAGTGCTAGATGGACTAGCGGGAGTGGGGAGCAGTTCTTC	CSARWTSGSGEQFF
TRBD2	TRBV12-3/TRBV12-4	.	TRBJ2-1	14	TGTGCCAGCACCCTAGCGGGAGCGCTAATGGAGCAGTTCTTC	CASTLAGALMEQFF
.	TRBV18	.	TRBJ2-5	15	TGTGCCAGCTCACCACAGGGGGACCACCAAGAGACCCAGTACTTC	CASSPQGDHQETQYF
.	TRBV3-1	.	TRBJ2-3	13	TGTGCCAGCGGGGGGCTCGTGAGAGATACGCAGTATTTT	CASGGLVRDTQYF
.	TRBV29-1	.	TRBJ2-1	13	TGCAGCGCGGGACGAAGCTCCTACAATGAGCAGTTCTTC	CSAGRSSYNEQFF
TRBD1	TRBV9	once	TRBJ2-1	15	TGTGCCAGCAGCGCTGGGACAGGGACAAATCATGAGCAGTTCTTC	CASSAGTGTNHEQFF
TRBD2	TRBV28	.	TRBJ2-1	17	TGTGCCAGCAGTCCACCCAGCGGGACCAACTCCTACAATGAGCAGTTCTTC	CASSPPSGTNSYNEQFF
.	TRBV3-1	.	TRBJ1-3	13	TGTGCCAGCAGCCAAGATCGGGGGAACACCATATATTTT	CASSQDRGNTIYF
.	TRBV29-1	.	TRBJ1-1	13	TGCAGCGTTGAGAACAGCAGGAACACTGAAGCTTTCTTT	CSVENSRNTEAFF
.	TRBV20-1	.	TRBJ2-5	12	TGCAGTGCTAGAGCTCCCCGTGGGACCCAGTACTTC	CSARAPRGTQYF
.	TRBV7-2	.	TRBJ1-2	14	TGTGCCAGCAGCTTATCACGGGAGAACTATGGCTACACCTTC	CASSLSRENYGYTF
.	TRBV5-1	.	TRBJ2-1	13	TGCGCCAGCAGCTTGAGTGCTTACAATGAGCAGTTCTTC	CASSLSAYNEQFF
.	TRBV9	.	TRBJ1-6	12	TGTGCCAGCTCCCGCGGGGATTCACCCCTCCACTTT	CASSRGDSPLHF
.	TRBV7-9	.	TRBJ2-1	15	TGTGCCAGCAGCTTAGGAGAGAGGATGTACGATGAGCAGTTCTTC	CASSLGERMYDEQFF
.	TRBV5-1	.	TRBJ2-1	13	TGCGCCAGCAGCGGCGGGACAATCAATGAGCAGTTCTTC	CASSGGTINEQFF
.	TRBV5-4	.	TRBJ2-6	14	TGTGCCAGCAGCTTGAGCTCTGGGGCCAACGTCCTGACTTTC	CASSLSSGANVLTF
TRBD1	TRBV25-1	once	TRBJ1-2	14	TGTGCCAGCAAGGGGACAGGGGGCAGTTCTGGCTACACCTTC	CASKGTGGSSGYTF